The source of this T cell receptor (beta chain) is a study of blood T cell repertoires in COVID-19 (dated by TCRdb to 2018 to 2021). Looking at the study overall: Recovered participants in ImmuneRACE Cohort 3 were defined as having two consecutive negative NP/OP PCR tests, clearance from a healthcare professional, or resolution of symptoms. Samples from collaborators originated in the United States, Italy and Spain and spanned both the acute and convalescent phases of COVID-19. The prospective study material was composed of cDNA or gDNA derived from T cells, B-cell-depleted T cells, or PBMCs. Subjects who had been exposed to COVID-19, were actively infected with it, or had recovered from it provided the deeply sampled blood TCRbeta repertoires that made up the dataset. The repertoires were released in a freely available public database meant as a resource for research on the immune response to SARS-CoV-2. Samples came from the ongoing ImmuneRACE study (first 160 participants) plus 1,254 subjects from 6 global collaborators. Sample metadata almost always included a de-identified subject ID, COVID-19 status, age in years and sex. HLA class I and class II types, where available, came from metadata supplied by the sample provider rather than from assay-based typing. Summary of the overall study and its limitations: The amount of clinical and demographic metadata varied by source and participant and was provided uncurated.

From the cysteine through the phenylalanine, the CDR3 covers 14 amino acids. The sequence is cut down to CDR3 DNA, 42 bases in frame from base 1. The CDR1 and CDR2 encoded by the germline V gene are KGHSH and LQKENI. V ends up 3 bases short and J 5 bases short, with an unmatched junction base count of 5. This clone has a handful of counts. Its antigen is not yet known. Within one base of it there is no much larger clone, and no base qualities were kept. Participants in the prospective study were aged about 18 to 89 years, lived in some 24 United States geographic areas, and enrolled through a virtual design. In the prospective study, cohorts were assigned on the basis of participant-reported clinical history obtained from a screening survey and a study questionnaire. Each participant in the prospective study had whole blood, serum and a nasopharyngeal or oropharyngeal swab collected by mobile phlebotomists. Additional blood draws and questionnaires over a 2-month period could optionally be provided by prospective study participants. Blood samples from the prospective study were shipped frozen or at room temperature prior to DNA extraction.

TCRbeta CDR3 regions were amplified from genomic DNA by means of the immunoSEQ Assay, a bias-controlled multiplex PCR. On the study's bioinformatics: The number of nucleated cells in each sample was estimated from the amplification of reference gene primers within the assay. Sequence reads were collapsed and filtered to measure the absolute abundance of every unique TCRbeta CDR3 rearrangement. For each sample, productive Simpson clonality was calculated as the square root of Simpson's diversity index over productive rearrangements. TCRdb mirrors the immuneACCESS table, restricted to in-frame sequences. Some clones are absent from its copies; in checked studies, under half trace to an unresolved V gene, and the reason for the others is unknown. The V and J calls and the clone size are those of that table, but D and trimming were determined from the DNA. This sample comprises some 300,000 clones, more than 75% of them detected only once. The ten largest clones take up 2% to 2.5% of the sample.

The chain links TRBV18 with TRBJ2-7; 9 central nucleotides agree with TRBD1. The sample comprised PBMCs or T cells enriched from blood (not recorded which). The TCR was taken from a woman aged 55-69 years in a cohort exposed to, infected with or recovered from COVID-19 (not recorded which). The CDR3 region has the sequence CASSPWGQGHEQYF. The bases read TGTGCCAGCTCACCCTGGGGACAGGGCCACGAGCAGTACTTC. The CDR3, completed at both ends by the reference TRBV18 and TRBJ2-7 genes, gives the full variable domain NAGVMQNPRHLVRRRGQEARLRCSPMKGHSHVYWYRQLPEEGLKFMVYLQKENIIDESGMPKERFSAEFPKEGPSILRIQQVVRGDSAAYFCASSPWGQGHEQYFGPGTRLTVT.